Each of the 8 T cell receptor beta chains below was sequenced from the same sample in a study of T cell responses to AZD1222 COVID-19 vaccine. Clones were read by immunoSEQ multiplex PCR, and TCRdb kept only the in-frame ones, dropping some. The table includes about 50,000 clones, approximately 89% detected once. The source was peripheral blood, collected on day 0 of MenACWY control vaccination. The receptors were gathered from an adult in good health.

The chain links TRBV2 to TRBJ1-4; D uncertain. The CDR3 runs 12 residues. Between the trimmed V and J ends, which lost 6 bases and 13 bases, there was a span of 15 bases. From germline, CDR1 is SNHLY and CDR2 FYNNEI. This chain's CDR3 is CASSAVGFALFF. The CDR3 nucleotides read TGTGCCAGCAGCGCAGTGGGTTTTGCACTGTTTTTT.

The V and J genes are TRBV5-3 and TRBJ2-7; D is unresolved. TRBV5-3 is an open reading frame whose function is uncertain. V lost 3 bases, J lost 0 bases, and 13 bases lay in between. The CDR3 is 15 amino acids. The DNA of the CDR3 is TGTGCCAGAAGCTCGCCCGACCGGAGCTCCTACGAGCAGTACTTC. Its translation: CARSSPDRSSYEQYF.

CDR3 nucleotides: TGTGCCAGCAGTCCAAGGAAGGGGGCCTACTCCTATAATTCACCCCTCCACTTT. This gives the protein CASSPRKGAYSYNSPLHF. The J gene is TRBJ1-6, the V gene TRBV27, with 7 nucleotides matching TRBD1. This CDR3 contains 18 residues. The V gene end was trimmed by 5 bases and the J gene end by 0 bases; junction bases not matched to a gene: 10. Germline V gene data show CDR1 as MNHEY and CDR2 as SMNVEV (reference sequence).

This clone came up once. This chain joins TRBV7-9 and TRBJ1-1; possible D gene TRBD1, 5 bases. Germline V gene data show CDR1 as SEHNR and CDR2 as FQNEAQ (reference sequence). CDR3 length equals 14 residues. Trimming left V 5 bases short and J 4 bases short, with 14 bases between. The CDR3 sequence: CASSPAPGGTEAFF. The CDR3, as DNA: TGTGCCAGCAGCCCGGCACCGGGGGGCACTGAAGCTTTCTTT.

V and J are TRBV4-2 and TRBJ2-1; D may be TRBD2 (6 bases). The V and J ends lost 3 bases and 9 bases respectively, with 18 bases between them. CDR3 size: 15 residues. The germline V gene encodes CDR1 LGHNA and CDR2 YNFKEQ. CDR3 DNA: TGTGCCAGCAGCCAGATGCTGCAGCAGGGAGGTGAGCAGTTCTTC. This encodes CASSQMLQQGGEQFF.

This chain uses TRBV6-5 with TRBJ1-5, with 9 bases aligning to TRBD1. CDR3 length: 14 amino acids. V trimming: 6 bases; J trimming: 6 bases; junction bases outside the gene matches: 6. Germline V lookup: CDR1 MNHEY, CDR2 SVGAGI. CDR3 residues: CASRMGTGPQPQHF. The CDR3 DNA reads as TGTGCCAGCAGAATGGGGACAGGGCCTCAGCCCCAGCATTTT.

Only one count was recorded for this clone. V gene TRBV5-6 combines with J gene TRBJ2-7; D is perhaps TRBD2 (6 bases). In germline, CDR1 is SGHDT, CDR2 YYEEEE. V was cut by 0 bases and J by 5 bases, with 18 bases left in between. This CDR3 contains 16 residues. The CDR3: CASSLGAGSRRDEQYF. The DNA of the CDR3 is TGTGCCAGCAGCTTGGGGGCGGGATCCCGGAGGGACGAGCAGTACTTC. Combining the CDR3 with reference TRBV5-6 and TRBJ2-7 gives the whole variable domain DAGVTQSPTHLIKTRGQQVTLRCSPKSGHDTVSWYQQALGQGPQFIFQYYEEEERQRGNFPDRFSGHQFPNYSSELNVNALLLGDSALYLCASSLGAGSRRDEQYFGPGTRLTVT.

The chain is built from TRBV5-1 and TRBJ1-2, with TRBD1 matching over 8 bases. CDR1 is SGHRS and CDR2 is YFSETQ in the germline V gene. The J segment lost 8 bases and the V segment lost 4 bases, leaving 7 bases of the junction unmatched. CDR3 length equals 13 residues. The CDR3 DNA reads as TGCGCCAGCAGCCCACAGGGGGTAGGGGGCTACACCTTC. Translated, it gives CASSPQGVGGYTF.